This T cell receptor beta chain was captured in a study of blood T cells in healthy people across ages. This clonotype was seen a single time. The authors ran a second PCR of roughly 7 to 11 cycles using a sample-barcoded 5' primer and a J-beta primer mix. MiXCR was run by TCRdb on the 5' RACE reads, yielding one entry per CDR3 protein. The table lists 850,000 to 1,300,000 distinct CDR3 sequences, more than 40% of them singletons. CDR3 length: 17 residues. Trimming removed 2 bases at V and 2 bases at J, with 16 bases between. Germline V gives CDR1 MNHNS, CDR2 SASEGT. The sample consisted of blood. The chain combines TRBV6-1 with TRBJ1-5, with TRBD1 as a possible D gene (6 bases). This TCR was recovered from a woman aged 60-75 years in good health. CDR3 sequence (DNA): TGTGCCAGCAGTGAATGGGTTACAGGGATGGGCAATCAGCCCCAGCATTTT. Its protein is CASSEWVTGMGNQPQHF.